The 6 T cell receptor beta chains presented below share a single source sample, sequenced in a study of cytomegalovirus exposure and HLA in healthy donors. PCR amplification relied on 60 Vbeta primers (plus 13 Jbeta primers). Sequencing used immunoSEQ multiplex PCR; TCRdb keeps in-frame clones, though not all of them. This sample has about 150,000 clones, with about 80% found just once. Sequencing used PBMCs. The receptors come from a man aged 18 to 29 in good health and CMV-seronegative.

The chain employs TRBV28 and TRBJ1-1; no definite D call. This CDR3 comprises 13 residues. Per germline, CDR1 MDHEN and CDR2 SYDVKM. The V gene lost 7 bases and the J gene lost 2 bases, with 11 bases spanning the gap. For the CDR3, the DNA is TGTGCCAGCAAACCTCAGATCAACACTGAAGCTTTCTTT. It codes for CASKPQINTEAFF.

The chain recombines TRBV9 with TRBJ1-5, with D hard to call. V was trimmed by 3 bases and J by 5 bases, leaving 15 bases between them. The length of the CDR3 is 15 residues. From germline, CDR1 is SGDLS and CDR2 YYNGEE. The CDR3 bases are TGTGCCAGCAGCGAGCGAGGAGGGCGGCATCAGCCCCAGCATTTT. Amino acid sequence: CASSERGGRHQPQHF.

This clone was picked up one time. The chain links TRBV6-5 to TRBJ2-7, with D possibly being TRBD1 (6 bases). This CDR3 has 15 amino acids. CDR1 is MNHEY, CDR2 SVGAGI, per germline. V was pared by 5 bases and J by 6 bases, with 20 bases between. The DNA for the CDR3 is TGTGCCAGCAGTCCCTCCTCCAGGGGTTTCCGCGAGCAGTACTTC. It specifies CASSPSSRGFREQYF.

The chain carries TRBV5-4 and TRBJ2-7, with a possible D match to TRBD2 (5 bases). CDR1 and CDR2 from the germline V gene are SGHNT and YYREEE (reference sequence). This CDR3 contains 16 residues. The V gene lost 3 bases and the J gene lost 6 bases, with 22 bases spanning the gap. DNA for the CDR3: TGTGCCAGCAGCTCTCCTAGGCCAGGACTGGCCCTCGAGCAGTACTTC. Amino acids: CASSSPRPGLALEQYF.

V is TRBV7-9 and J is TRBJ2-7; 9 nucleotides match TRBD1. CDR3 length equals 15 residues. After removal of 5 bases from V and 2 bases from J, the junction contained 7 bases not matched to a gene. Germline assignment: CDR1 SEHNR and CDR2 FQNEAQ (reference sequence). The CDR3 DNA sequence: TGTGCCAGCAGCCGACAGGGGGAGTTACCCTACGAGCAGTACTTC. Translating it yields CASSRQGELPYEQYF.

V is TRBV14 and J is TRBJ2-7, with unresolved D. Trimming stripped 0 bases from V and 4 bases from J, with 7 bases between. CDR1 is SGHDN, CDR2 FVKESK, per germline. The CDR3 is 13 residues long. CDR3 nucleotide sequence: TGTGCCAGCAGCCAAGAATCAGGATACGAGCAGTACTTC. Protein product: CASSQESGYEQYF.